This TCR beta chain is drawn from a study of cytomegalovirus exposure and HLA in healthy donors. The study's findings and limits: According to the study, some 160 TCR beta chains were cytomegalovirus-associated. Looking again later, the authors saw that most CMV-associated TCR beta chains seemed HLA-restricted. The productive fraction for most TCR beta V segments was about 87% or about 30% in an earlier analysis.

To note about this clone: Its antigen is still unknown.

In the PCR, 60 Vbeta and 13 Jbeta primers were used. Using immunoSEQ multiplex PCR, the repertoire was profiled, and TCRdb retains in-frame clones only, with some absent. The sample table sets out 40,000 to 45,000 clones. The germline gives CDR1 MNHNS, CDR2 SASEGT. The CDR3 sequence is 14 residues long. V lost 2 bases and J lost 5, with 10 bases in between. The chain joins TRBV6-1 to TRBJ1-5; D not certain. The clonotype originates from a man aged 25 to 40 in good health and CMV-seronegative. The sample comprised PBMCs. CDR3 sequence: CASSESGLDQPQHF. The CDR3 coding sequence is TGTGCCAGCAGTGAATCGGGTTTGGATCAGCCCCAGCATTTT.